Presented here are 11 T cell receptor beta chains from one specimen sequenced in a study of cytomegalovirus exposure and HLA in healthy donors. Both 60 Vbeta primers and 13 Jbeta primers went into the PCR. TCRdb's copy holds only in-frame clones and misses some; the assay was immunoSEQ multiplex PCR. The repertoire holds roughly 120,000 clones, with around 78% as singletons. The sequenced material came from PBMCs. These receptors were taken from a woman between 25 and 40 years old in good health and CMV-seronegative.

This chain joins TRBV29-1 and TRBJ2-7; 10 bases map to TRBD1. This CDR3 has 15 residues. Germline assignment: CDR1 SQVTM and CDR2 ANQGSEA. The V gene end was trimmed by 7 bases and the J gene end by 3 bases; junction bases not matched to a gene: 12. This CDR3 reads CSAGTGASSLYEQYF. CDR3 bases: TGCAGCGCTGGGACAGGGGCCTCTTCCCTCTACGAGCAGTACTTC.

V is TRBV6-5 and J is TRBJ1-1; D is uncertain. Germline CDR1 and CDR2: MNHEY and SVGAGI. The V gene lost 5 bases and the J gene lost 1 base, with 8 bases spanning the gap. The CDR3 sequence is 13 residues long. The DNA of the CDR3 is TGTGCCAGCAGTACGACAAGGAACACTGAAGCTTTCTTT. This encodes CASSTTRNTEAFF.

The rearrangement joins TRBV9 to TRBJ1-2, with D possibly TRBD1 on 5 matching bases. There are 16 residues in the CDR3. The V end lost 3 bases, the J end lost 1 base, and 16 bases lay between the germline ends. Germline loops: CDR1 SGDLS, CDR2 YYNGEE. The CDR3 nucleotides are TGTGCCAGCAGCGGAGCACAGGAGGGCAGTAACTATGGCTACACCTTC. It codes for CASSGAQEGSNYGYTF.

The J gene is TRBJ2-2, the V gene TRBV6-4; the D is unclear. Trimming took off 6 bases at V and 1 base at J, with 12 bases between the two ends. This CDR3 has 15 residues. CDR1 is MRHNA, CDR2 SNTAGT, per germline. CDR3 amino acids: CASSPLPMNTGELFF. CDR3 sequence (DNA): TGTGCCAGCAGCCCACTACCTATGAACACCGGGGAGCTGTTTTTT.

This clone was found once. J is TRBJ2-3 and V is TRBV28; 9 bases are a match to TRBD2. J was trimmed by 0 bases and V by 5 bases; bases with no gene match: 6. Germline CDR1 and CDR2: MDHEN and SYDVKM. The CDR3 runs 16 residues. This chain's CDR3 is CASSHLAGISTDTQYF. The DNA for the CDR3 is TGTGCCAGCAGTCATCTAGCGGGAATTAGCACAGATACGCAGTATTTT.

The V and J genes are TRBV30 and TRBJ2-5; the D is unclear. The CDR3 is 14 residues long. Trimming took 0 bases from V and 5 from J, leaving 13 bases between them. Germline values: CDR1 GTSNPN, CDR2 SVGIG (reference sequence). The CDR3 region is CAWSVRVGWETQYF. The CDR3, as DNA: TGTGCCTGGAGTGTACGGGTGGGTTGGGAGACCCAGTACTTC.

This clone has only one observation. The V gene is TRBV4-2, the J gene TRBJ2-5, with D perhaps matching TRBD2 (6 bases). Germline loops: CDR1 LGHNA, CDR2 YNFKEQ. The V and J ends lost 1 base and 0 bases respectively, with 15 bases between them. This CDR3 contains 17 residues. For the CDR3, the DNA is TGTGCCAGCAGCCAAGCGGGAGTACGGCTCGACCAAGAGACCCAGTACTTC. This encodes CASSQAGVRLDQETQYF.

The chain has TRBV19 and TRBJ2-7; D perhaps matches TRBD2 (6 bases). The CDR3 covers 13 residues. Trimming removed 5 bases at V and 4 bases at J, with 12 bases between. The germline gives CDR1 LNHDA, CDR2 SQIVND (reference sequence). The CDR3 nucleotides read TGTGCCAGTAGTTTCGCGGGAAATTACGAGCAGTACTTC. Translating it yields CASSFAGNYEQYF.

The chain links TRBV7-9 to TRBJ1-1, with D unresolved. V lost 3 bases and J 3 bases, leaving 8 bases between the germline ends. CDR1 SEHNR and CDR2 FQNEAQ come from the germline V gene (reference sequence). This CDR3 is 13 amino acids long. The CDR3 is CASSLSVDTEAFF. The CDR3 nucleotides are TGTGCCAGCAGCTTGTCCGTTGACACTGAAGCTTTCTTT.

The chain recombines TRBV28 with TRBJ2-7, with a tentative D call TRBD1 (6 bases). CDR1 and CDR2 (germline): MDHEN, SYDVKM. CDR3 length: 16 residues. V was trimmed by 4 bases and J by 0 bases, leaving 16 bases between them. Here the CDR3 DNA reads TGTGCCAGCAGTTCGTGGTGGTGGGGGCACTCCTACGAGCAGTACTTC. Translation: CASSSWWWGHSYEQYF.

V and J are TRBV9 and TRBJ1-4; D ambiguous. The CDR3 is 15 amino acids. V lost 0 bases, J lost 8 bases, and 14 bases lay in between. Germline loops: CDR1 SGDLS, CDR2 YYNGEE. DNA for the CDR3: TGTGCCAGCAGCGTAGATCACCACGCGGCCGAAAAACTGTTTTTT. It specifies CASSVDHHAAEKLFF. The full variable domain, completed using reference TRBV9 and TRBJ1-4, is DSGVTQTPKHLITATGQRVTLRCSPRSGDLSVYWYQQSLDQGLQFLIQYYNGEERAKGNILERFSAQQFPDLHSELNLSSLELGDSALYFCASSVDHHAAEKLFFGSGTQLSVL.